This record covers a single T cell receptor beta chain. The repertoire was sequenced with immunoSEQ multiplex PCR; TCRdb's copy has only in-frame clones and lacks some. The sample lists about 70,000 clones, about four fifths occurring once. The data derive from a study of T cell clones after liver transplantation. Germline trimming cut 7 bases from V and 0 bases from J; bases unmatched to any gene: 14. The CDR3 is 18 amino acids. From germline, CDR1 is SQVTM and CDR2 ANQGSEA. This sample comprised CD4+ T cells from blood, obtained 12 months after liver transplant. The chain combines TRBV29-1 with TRBJ1-4, with TRBD1 matching over 10 bases. This clonotype was obtained from a human patient who received a liver transplant. Some T cells may have come from the graft donor. Written as DNA, the CDR3 is TGCAGCGCTTCCGGGACAGGGGACTTGTACGCAACTAATGAAAAACTGTTTTTT. Its translation: CSASGTGDLYATNEKLFF.